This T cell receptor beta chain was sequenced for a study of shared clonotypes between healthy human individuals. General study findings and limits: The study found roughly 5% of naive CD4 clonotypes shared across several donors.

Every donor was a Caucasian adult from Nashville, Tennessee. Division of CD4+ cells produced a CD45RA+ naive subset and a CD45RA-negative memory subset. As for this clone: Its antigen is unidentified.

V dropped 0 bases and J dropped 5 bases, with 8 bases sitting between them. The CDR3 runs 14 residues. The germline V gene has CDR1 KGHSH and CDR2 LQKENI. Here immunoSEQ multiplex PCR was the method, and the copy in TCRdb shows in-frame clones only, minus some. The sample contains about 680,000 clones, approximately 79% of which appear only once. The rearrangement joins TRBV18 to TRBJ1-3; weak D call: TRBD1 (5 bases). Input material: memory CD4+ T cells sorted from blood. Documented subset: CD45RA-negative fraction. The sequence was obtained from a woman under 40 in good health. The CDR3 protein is CASSPPGQRNTIYF. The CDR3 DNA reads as TGTGCCAGCTCACCACCGGGGCAGCGAAACACCATATATTTT.